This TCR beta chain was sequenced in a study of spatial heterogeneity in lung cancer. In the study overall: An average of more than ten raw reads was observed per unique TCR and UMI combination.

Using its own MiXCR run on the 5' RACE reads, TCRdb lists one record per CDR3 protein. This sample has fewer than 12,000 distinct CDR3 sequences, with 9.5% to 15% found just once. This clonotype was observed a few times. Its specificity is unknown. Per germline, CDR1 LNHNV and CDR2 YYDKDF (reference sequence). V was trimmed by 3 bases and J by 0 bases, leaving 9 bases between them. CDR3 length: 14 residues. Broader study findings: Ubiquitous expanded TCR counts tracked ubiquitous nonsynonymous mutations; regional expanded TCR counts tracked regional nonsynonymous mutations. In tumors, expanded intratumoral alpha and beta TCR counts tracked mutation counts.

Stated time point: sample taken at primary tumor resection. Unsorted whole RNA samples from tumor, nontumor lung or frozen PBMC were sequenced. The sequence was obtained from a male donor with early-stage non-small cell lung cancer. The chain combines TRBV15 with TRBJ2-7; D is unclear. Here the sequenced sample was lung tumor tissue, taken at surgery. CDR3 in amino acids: CATSSDPNSYEQYF. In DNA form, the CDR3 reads TGTGCCACCAGCAGCGACCCCAACTCCTACGAGCAGTACTTC.